This T cell receptor (beta chain) was identified in a study of technical replicates of blood from a few donors. The protocol was immunoSEQ multiplex PCR, while the TCRdb copy is restricted to in-frame clones and leaves out a portion. The data hold about 69,000 clones, with about 90% observed a single time. The clonotype comes from a human donor in good health. Some clones in this sample may be carry-over from other donors' samples. The specimen sequenced was PBMCs.

DNA of the CDR3: TGTGCCAGCAGCGGCCTCGGGGGGGCTGGGGCCAACGTCCTGACTTTC. Amino acids: CASSGLGGAGANVLTF. The rearrangement joins TRBV5-4 to TRBJ2-6; 8 bases line up with TRBD2. Losses at the gene ends were 4 bases for V and 2 bases for J; bases not matched to a gene: 5. CDR3 length equals 16 residues. CDR1 SGHNT and CDR2 YYREEE come from the germline V gene (reference sequence).